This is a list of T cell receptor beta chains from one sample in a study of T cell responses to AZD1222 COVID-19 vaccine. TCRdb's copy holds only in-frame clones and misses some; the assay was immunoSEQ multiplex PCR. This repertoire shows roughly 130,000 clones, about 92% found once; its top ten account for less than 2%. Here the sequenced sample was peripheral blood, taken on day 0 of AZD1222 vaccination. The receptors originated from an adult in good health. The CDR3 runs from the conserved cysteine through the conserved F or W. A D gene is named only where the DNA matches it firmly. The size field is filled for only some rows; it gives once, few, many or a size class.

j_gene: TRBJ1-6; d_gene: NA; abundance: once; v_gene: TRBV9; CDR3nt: TGTGCCAGCAGCGTTTCAGTATATAATTCACCCCTCCACTTT; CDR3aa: CASSVSVYNSPLHF
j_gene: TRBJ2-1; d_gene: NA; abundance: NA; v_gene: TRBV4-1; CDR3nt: TGCGCCAGCAGCCAAGTCGACCTCTACAATGAGCAGTTCTTC; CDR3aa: CASSQVDLYNEQFF
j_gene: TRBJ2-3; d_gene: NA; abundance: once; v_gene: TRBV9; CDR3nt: TGTGCCAGCAGCGTAGCTCGAGGCTATACGCAGTATTTT; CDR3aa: CASSVARGYTQYF
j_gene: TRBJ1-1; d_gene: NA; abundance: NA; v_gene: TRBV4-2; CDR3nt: TGTGCCGGCAGCGCCCAGGTCGGAACTGAAGCTTTCTTT; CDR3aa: CAGSAQVGTEAFF
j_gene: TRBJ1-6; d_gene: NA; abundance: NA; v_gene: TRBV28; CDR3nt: TGTGCCAGCAGCTCCGGGACTCCCCTTTCACCCCTCCACTTT; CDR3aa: CASSSGTPLSPLHF
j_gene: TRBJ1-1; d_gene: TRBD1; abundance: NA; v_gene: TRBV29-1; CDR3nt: TGCAGCGTATGGGACAGCTACACTGAAGCTTTCTTT; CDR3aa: CSVWDSYTEAFF
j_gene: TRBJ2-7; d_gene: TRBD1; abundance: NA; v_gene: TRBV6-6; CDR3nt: TGTGCCAGCAGTGGACAGGGGTTGTCGTACGAGCAGTACTTC; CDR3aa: CASSGQGLSYEQYF
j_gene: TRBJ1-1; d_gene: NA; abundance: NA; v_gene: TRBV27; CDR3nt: TGTGCCAGCAGCTTCTCGGCCACCTCCCTTGAAGCTTTCTTT; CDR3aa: CASSFSATSLEAFF
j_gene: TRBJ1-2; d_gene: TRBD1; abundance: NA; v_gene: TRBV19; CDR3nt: TGTGCCAGTATACGGGGGACAGGTCGGAAGGGCTATGGCTACACCTTC; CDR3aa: CASIRGTGRKGYGYTF
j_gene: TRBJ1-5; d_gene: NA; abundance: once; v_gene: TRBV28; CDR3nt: TGTGCCAGCAGTTTTGGGCCCGAAAATCAGCCCCAGCATTTT; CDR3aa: CASSFGPENQPQHF
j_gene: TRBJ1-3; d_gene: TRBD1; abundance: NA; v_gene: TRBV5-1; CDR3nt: TGCGCCAGCAGGCAGACAGGGTTAAGCTCTGGAAACACCATATATTTT; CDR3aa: CASRQTGLSSGNTIYF
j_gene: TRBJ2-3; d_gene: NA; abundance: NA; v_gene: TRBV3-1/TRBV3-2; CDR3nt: TGTGCCAGCAGCCAAGTCCGGGTCTCGACCACAGATACGCAGTATTTT; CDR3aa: CASSQVRVSTTDTQYF
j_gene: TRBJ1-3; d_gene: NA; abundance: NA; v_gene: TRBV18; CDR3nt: TGTGCCAGCTCACCACAGAGCCGAAACACCATATATTTT; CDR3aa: CASSPQSRNTIYF
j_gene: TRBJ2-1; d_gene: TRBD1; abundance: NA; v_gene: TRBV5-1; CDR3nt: TGCGCCAGCAGCTTGGGGGACAGAGACAATGAGCAGTTCTTC; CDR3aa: CASSLGDRDNEQFF
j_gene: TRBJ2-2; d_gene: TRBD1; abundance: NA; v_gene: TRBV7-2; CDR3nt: TGTGCCAGCAGCTCCCGGACAGGGTGGGAGCTGTTTTTT; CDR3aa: CASSSRTGWELFF
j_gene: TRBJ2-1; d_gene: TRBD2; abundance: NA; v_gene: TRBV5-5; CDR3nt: TGTGCCAGCAGCTTGGGACGGGGGGCCTACAATGAGCAGTTCTTC; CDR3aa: CASSLGRGAYNEQFF
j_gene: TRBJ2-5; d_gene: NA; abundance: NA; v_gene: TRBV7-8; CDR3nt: TGTGCCAGCAGCCCCCGAGCCGGGACTCAAGAGACCCAGTACTTC; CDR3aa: CASSPRAGTQETQYF
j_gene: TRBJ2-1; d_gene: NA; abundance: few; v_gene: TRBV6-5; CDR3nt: TGTGCCAGCAGTCAGGATGTCTCCTACAATGAGCAGTTCTTC; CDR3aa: CASSQDVSYNEQFF
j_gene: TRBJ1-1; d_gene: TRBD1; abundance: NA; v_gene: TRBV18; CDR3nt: TGTGCCAGCTCACCTTACAGGGGGCCGCGCAACACTGATGCTTTCTTT; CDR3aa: CASSPYRGPRNTDAFF
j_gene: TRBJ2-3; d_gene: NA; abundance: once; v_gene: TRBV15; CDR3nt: TGTGCCACCAGCAGAGGGCAGCTGAGCACAGATACGCAGTATTTT; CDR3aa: CATSRGQLSTDTQYF
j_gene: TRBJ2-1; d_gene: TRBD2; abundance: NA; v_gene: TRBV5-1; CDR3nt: TGCGCCAGCAGCTTGTTTGGGGGGGTATATGAGCAGTTCTTC; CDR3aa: CASSLFGGVYEQFF
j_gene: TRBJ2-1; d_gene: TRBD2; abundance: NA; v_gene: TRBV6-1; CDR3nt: TGTGCCAGCAGTGAAGCGACTAGCGGGGGGACGGGGTCCTACAATGAGCAGTTCTTC; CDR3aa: CASSEATSGGTGSYNEQFF
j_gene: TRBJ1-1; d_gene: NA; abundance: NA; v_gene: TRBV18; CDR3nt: TGTGCCAGCTCACCAATTGGGGGGGCACAGAACACTGAAGCTTTCTTT; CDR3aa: CASSPIGGAQNTEAFF
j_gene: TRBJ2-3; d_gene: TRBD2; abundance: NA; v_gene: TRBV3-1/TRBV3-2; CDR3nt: TGTGCCAGCAGCCAAGCGGGGGGGCCTCATACGCAGTATTTT; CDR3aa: CASSQAGGPHTQYF
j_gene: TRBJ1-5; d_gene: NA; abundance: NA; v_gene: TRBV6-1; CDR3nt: TGTGCCAGCAGTGAAGGTGCCGTTAGCAATCAGCCCCAGCATTTT; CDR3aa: CASSEGAVSNQPQHF
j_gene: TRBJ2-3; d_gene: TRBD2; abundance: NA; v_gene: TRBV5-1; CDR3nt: TGCGCCAGCTCTAGCGGGGGCACAGATACGCAGTATTTT; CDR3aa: CASSSGGTDTQYF
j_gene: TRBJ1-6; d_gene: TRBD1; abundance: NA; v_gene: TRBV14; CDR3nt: TGTGCCAGCAGCCAAGTGGGGGACAGCATCTATAATTCACCCCTCCACTTT; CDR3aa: CASSQVGDSIYNSPLHF
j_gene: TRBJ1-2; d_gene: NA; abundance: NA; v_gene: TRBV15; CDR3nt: TGTGCCACCAGCGGTATGGCAGCCAACTATGGCTACACCTTC; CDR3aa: CATSGMAANYGYTF
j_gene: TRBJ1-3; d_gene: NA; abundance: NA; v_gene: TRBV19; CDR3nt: TGTGCCGGGGCGGACACCTTAGGAAACACCATATATTTT; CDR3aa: CAGADTLGNTIYF
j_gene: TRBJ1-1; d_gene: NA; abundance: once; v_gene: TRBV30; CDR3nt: TGTGCCTGGAGTGCCCTCTGGCGGAAGAACACTGAAGCTTTCTTT; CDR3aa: CAWSALWRKNTEAFF
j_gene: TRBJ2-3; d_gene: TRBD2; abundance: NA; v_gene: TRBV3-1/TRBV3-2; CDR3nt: TGTGCCAGCAGCGCTAGGACTAGCGGAGATACGCAGTATTTT; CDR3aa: CASSARTSGDTQYF
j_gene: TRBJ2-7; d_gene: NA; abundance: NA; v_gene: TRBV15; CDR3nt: TGTGCCACCAGCAGAGATCGGGGGGCGCCGTCGTCCTACGAGCAGTACTTC; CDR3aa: CATSRDRGAPSSYEQYF
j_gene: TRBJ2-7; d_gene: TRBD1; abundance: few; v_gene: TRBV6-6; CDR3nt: TGTGCCAGCAGTTTCTCCGGGACAGGGGCGATCGAGCAGTACTTC; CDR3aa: CASSFSGTGAIEQYF
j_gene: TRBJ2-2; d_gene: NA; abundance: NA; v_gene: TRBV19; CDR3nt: TGTGCCAGTACCCAACCTCGGGGGAATTCCTTGGGGGAGCTGTTTTTT; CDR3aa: CASTQPRGNSLGELFF
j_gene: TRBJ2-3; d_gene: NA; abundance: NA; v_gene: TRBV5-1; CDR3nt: TGCGCCAGCAGAAGACTTCCGACAGATACGCAGTATTTT; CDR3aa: CASRRLPTDTQYF
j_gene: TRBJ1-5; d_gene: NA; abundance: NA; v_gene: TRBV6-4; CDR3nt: TGTGCCAGCAGTTGGACACGAGATCAGCCCCAGCATTTT; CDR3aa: CASSWTRDQPQHF
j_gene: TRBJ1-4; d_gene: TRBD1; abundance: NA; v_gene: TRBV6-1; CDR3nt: TGTGCCAGCAGTGATGGACAGGGGGCTGAAAAACTGTTTTTT; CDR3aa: CASSDGQGAEKLFF
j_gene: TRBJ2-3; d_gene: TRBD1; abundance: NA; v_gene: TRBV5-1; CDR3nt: TGCGCCAGCAGCGGGGGACAGGGAGGTACAGATACGCAGTATTTT; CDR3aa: CASSGGQGGTDTQYF
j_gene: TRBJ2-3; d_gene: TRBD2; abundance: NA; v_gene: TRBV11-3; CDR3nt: TGTGCCAGCAGCGGCACGGAGCGGGGGGTGTATTTT; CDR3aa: CASSGTERGVYF
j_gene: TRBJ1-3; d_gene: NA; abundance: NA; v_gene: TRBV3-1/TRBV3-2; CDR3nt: TGTGCCAGCAGCCAAGCGTGGGGGTCGGGAAACACCATATATTTT; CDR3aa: CASSQAWGSGNTIYF
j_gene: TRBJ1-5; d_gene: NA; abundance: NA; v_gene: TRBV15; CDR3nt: TGTGCCACCAGCAGAGTCCCCGGGGGATCGGGTCAGCCCCAGCATTTT; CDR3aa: CATSRVPGGSGQPQHF
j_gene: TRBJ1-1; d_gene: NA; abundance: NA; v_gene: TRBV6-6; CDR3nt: TGTGCCAGCAGCCCGACTGGGCGGGGGGGTGCTTTCTTT; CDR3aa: CASSPTGRGGAFF
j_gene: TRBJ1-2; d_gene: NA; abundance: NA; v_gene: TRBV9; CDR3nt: TGTGCCAGCAGCCCCAGGGGTGGCGGCTACACCTTC; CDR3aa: CASSPRGGGYTF
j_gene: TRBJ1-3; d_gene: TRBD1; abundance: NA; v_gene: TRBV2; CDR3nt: TGTGCCAGCCGCAGGGGGAACTCTGGAAACACCATATATTTT; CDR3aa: CASRRGNSGNTIYF
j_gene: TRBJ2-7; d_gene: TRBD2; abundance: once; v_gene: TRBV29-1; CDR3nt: TGCAGCGTCGAGGGACTAGCGGGAGTCCCCGGCGAGCAGTACTTC; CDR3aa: CSVEGLAGVPGEQYF
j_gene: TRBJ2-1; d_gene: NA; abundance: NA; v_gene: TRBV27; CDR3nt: TGTGCCAGCAGTGGGGGGGGCTTCTCCTACAATGAGCAGTTCTTC; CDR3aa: CASSGGGFSYNEQFF
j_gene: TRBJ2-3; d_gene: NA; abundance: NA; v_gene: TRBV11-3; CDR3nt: TGTGCCAGCGCTGGTGGGGGCACAGATACGCAGTATTTT; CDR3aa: CASAGGGTDTQYF
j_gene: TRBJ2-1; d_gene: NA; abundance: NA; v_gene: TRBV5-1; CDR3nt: TGCGCCAGCAGCCAACTTAATGTCGTGGTATACAATGAGCAGTTCTTC; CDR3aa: CASSQLNVVVYNEQFF
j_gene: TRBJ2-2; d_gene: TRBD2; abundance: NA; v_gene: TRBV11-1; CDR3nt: TGTGCCAGCAGAGCGGGGGGCCCCTTGAACACCGGGGAGCTGTTTTTT; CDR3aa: CASRAGGPLNTGELFF
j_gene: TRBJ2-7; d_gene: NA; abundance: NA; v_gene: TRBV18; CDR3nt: TGTGCCAGCTCACCCCAAGGGATCTACGAGCAGTACTTC; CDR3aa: CASSPQGIYEQYF
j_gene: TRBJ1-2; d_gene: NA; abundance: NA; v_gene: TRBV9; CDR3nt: TGTGCCAGCAGCCTAGCCCCTGGGGAGGGCTATGGCTACACCTTC; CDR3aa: CASSLAPGEGYGYTF
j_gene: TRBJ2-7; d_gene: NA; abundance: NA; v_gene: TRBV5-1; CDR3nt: TGCGCCAGCAGCCGACTAGGTGGGTCCTCCTACGAGCAGTACTTC; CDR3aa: CASSRLGGSSYEQYF
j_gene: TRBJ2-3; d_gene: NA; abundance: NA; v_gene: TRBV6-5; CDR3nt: TGTGCCAGCAGTTACTCGAGCCCGAAAGATACGCAGTATTTT; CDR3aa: CASSYSSPKDTQYF
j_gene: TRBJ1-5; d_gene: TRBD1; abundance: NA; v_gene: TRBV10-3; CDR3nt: TGTGCCATCAGTGAGACCGGGACAGGGAGGAATCAGCCCCAGCATTTT; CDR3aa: CAISETGTGRNQPQHF
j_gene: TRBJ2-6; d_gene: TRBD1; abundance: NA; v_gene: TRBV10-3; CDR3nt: TGTGCCATCAGTGGAGGCGAAGGACAGGGGACTGGGGCCAACGTCCTGACTTTC; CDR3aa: CAISGGEGQGTGANVLTF
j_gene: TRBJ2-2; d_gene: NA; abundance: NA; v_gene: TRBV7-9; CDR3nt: TGTGCCAGCAGGAGGGTATCCGGGGAGCTGTTTTTT; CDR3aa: CASRRVSGELFF
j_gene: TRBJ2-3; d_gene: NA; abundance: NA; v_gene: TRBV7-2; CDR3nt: TGTGCCAGCAGCTTACGGCTTTCCAGCACAGATACGCAGTATTTT; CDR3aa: CASSLRLSSTDTQYF
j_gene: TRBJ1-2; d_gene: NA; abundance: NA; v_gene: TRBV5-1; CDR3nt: TGCGCCAGCAGCTTGGAGGGAAACTATGGCTACACCTTC; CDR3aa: CASSLEGNYGYTF
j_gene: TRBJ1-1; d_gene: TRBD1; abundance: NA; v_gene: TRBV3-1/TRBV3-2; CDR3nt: TGTGCCAGCAGCCTCCAGGGGGGGGCTGAAGCTTTCTTT; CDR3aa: CASSLQGGAEAFF